This record looks at one T cell receptor beta chain sequence and its context. Its antigen is not identified. CD4+ T cells from unexposed donors were obtained before the COVID-19 pandemic (2011-2018). Isolation of CD4+ T cells took place after nine to ten days in culture. Unexposed-donor CD4+ T cells were probed with SARS-CoV-2 S/N and four cold-coronavirus spikes, cells permitting. Cultures held roughly 2 million PBMCs per well with approximately 10 IU/ml IL-2. V gave up 8 bases and J gave up 3 bases; unmatched junction bases: 13. Germline-derived CDR1 and CDR2 are LGHDT and YNNKEL (reference sequence). This CDR3 is 17 amino acids long. This sample is part of a study of CD4 T cells in relation to SARS-CoV-2 and coronaviruses. Looking at the study overall: Controls used an HIV-1 Nef peptide pool or no peptide. Study-level points and caveats: No crossreactivity against non-spike viral proteins was tested here.

The method was immunoSEQ multiplex PCR; TCRdb's version includes in-frame clones alone and lacks a portion of them. The table records about 11,000 clones, around 68% of them present only once. Sequenced input: CD4+ T cells from PBMCs, cultured in vitro. The TCR was taken from a human donor in good health. This rearrangement joins TRBV3-1 (or the pseudogene TRBV3-2) to TRBJ2-1, with 10 bases matching TRBD2. CDR3 sequence: CASAPVGSGGHYNEQFF. The CDR3 DNA follows: TGTGCCAGCGCCCCCGTGGGTAGCGGGGGGCACTACAATGAGCAGTTCTTC.